This section outlines one TCR beta chain sequence together with its context. The data were obtained in a study of blood T cells in healthy people across ages. Turning to the study itself: When template switching was applied, about one barcoded beta molecule was captured per two T cells.

It was with a sample-barcoded 5' primer and a J-beta primer mix that a second PCR of about 6 to 12 cycles was run. TCRdb recomputed calls from the 5' RACE reads with MiXCR, one row per CDR3 protein. The data contain around 1.5 million distinct CDR3 sequences, about 31% of them singletons. Germline CDR1 is SGHTA and CDR2 is FQGTGA. Germline trimming cut 5 bases from V and 4 bases from J; bases unmatched to any gene: 14. The CDR3 runs to 18 residues. Total RNA, at least 5 micrograms per sample, came from PBMCs. This sequence was found in a woman between 25 and 40 years old in good health. Sequenced sample: blood. The genes are TRBV7-3 and TRBJ2-6; 7 nucleotides match TRBD1. The CDR3 loop reads CASSLRGQASVGANVLTF. Here the CDR3 DNA reads TGTGCCAGCAGCCTCCGAGGACAGGCGTCTGTGGGGGCCAACGTCCTGACTTTC.